The next 27 T cell receptor beta chains were all read from a single sample in a study of blood T cell repertoires in COVID-19. Data came from immunoSEQ multiplex PCR; TCRdb stores just in-frame clones and leaves some out. The table lists some 170,000 clones, more than 70% of them singletons. Sample: PBMCs or T cells enriched from blood (not recorded which). The receptors here all came from a man in his forties who had recovered from COVID-19.

This chain connects TRBV6-5 to TRBJ1-1, with D possibly matching TRBD1 (5 bases). The germline gives CDR1 MNHEY, CDR2 SVGAGI. The CDR3 runs to 14 residues. Deletions cut 6 bases from V and 3 bases from J, with 14 bases between. CDR3 residues: CASRLKGSDTEAFF. CDR3 in DNA: TGTGCCAGCAGACTTAAGGGGTCAGACACTGAAGCTTTCTTT.

This chain links TRBV18 with TRBJ1-2; D gene ambiguous. The CDR3 sequence is 16 residues long. Germline V gene sequence: CDR1 KGHSH, CDR2 LQKENI. V was clipped by 2 bases and J by 4 bases, with 17 bases between them. The CDR3 is CASSPSSGGPPYGYTF. In DNA form, the CDR3 reads TGTGCCAGCTCACCATCATCGGGAGGGCCCCCCTATGGCTACACCTTC.

The chain uses TRBV18 and TRBJ1-4; the D gene is possibly TRBD1 (6 bases). V gave up 3 bases and J gave up 8 bases, with 13 bases separating them. Germline lookup yields CDR1 KGHSH and CDR2 LQKENI. This CDR3 region has 14 residues. The CDR3 reads CASSPRAGDEKLFF. CDR3 sequence (DNA): TGTGCCAGCTCACCTCGGGCAGGGGACGAAAAACTGTTTTTT.

The chain has TRBV12-5 and TRBJ1-6; tentatively, D is TRBD1 (5 bases). The ends were cut back, 3 bases at V and 10 bases at J, with 13 bases in the middle. CDR3 size: 14 residues. Germline CDR1 reads LGHNT; CDR2 reads FRNRAP. The CDR3 DNA reads as TGTGCTAGTGGTTTCGACAGTAAGTTGTCACCCCTCCACTTT. It is translated as CASGFDSKLSPLHF. Together with reference TRBV12-5 and TRBJ1-6, the CDR3 gives the full variable domain: DARVTQTPRHKVTEMGQEVTMRCQPILGHNTVFWYRQTMMQGLELLAYFRNRAPLDDSGMPKDRFSAEMPDATLATLKIQPSEPRDSAVYFCASGFDSKLSPLHFGNGTRLTVT.

The rearrangement joins TRBV29-1 to TRBJ1-1, with TRBD1 identical over 7 bases. With 4 bases clipped from V and 1 base from J, the junction kept 3 bases outside the gene matches. This CDR3 is 13 amino acids long. Per the germline V gene, CDR1 is SQVTM and CDR2 is ANQGSEA. The CDR3 reads CSVGDSKNTEAFF. The CDR3 DNA is TGCAGCGTTGGGGACAGCAAGAACACTGAAGCTTTCTTT. The entire variable domain, with the rest obtained from reference TRBV29-1 and TRBJ1-1, is as follows: SAVISQKPSRDICQRGTSLTIQCQVDSQVTMMFWYRQQPGQSLTLIATANQGSEATYESGFVIDKFPISRPNLTFSTLTVSNMSPEDSSIYLCSVGDSKNTEAFFGQGTRLTVV.

The chain uses TRBV7-6 and TRBJ1-2; D unresolved. Germline CDR1 SGHVS, CDR2 FNYEAQ. This CDR3 has 15 residues. V lost 5 bases to trimming and J lost 4 bases, with 17 bases between them. The chain's CDR3 is CASSDTSLGGYGYTF. For the CDR3, the DNA is TGTGCCAGCAGCGATACCTCGTTGGGAGGCTATGGCTACACCTTC.

The chain has TRBV5-1 and TRBJ1-2; D is undetermined. V dropped 5 bases and J dropped 0 bases, with 11 bases sitting between them. This CDR3 spans 14 amino acids. Germline lookup yields CDR1 SGHRS and CDR2 YFSETQ. CDR3 loop: CASSVGTANYGYTF. DNA of the CDR3: TGCGCCAGCAGTGTTGGCACAGCTAACTATGGCTACACCTTC.

The rearrangement links TRBV11-3 to TRBJ2-5; tentative D call: TRBD2 (5 bases). Trimming left V 3 bases short and J 7 bases short, with 6 bases between. The length of the CDR3 is 11 residues. CDR1 is SGHNT and CDR2 is YENEEA in the germline V gene. CDR3 in amino acids: CASSFGGTQYF. Here the CDR3 DNA reads TGTGCCAGCAGCTTTGGAGGGACCCAGTACTTC.

This clone was counted only a few times. The chain couples TRBV6-6 to TRBJ2-7; 10 bases line up with TRBD1. The CDR3 runs to 15 residues. The germline V gene has CDR1 MNHNY and CDR2 SVGAGI (reference sequence). With 2 bases clipped from V and 4 bases from J, the junction kept 5 bases outside the gene matches. CDR3 amino acids: CASSYTDRGQYEQYF. DNA for the CDR3: TGTGCCAGCAGTTACACTGACAGGGGGCAGTACGAGCAGTACTTC.

CDR3 in DNA: TGCGCCAGCAGCTTACAGACTGGGAGCACTGAAGCTTTCTTT. Protein sequence: CASSLQTGSTEAFF. This rearrangement joins TRBV5-1 to TRBJ1-1; unclear D gene. Germline lookup yields CDR1 SGHRS and CDR2 YFSETQ. V lost 2 bases and J 4 bases, leaving 12 bases between the germline ends. The CDR3 spans 14 residues.

CDR3 bases: TGCAGCGTTGAAGTGACTAGCTCAGATACGCAGTATTTT. This codes for CSVEVTSSDTQYF. This chain connects TRBV29-1 to TRBJ2-3; 7 nucleotides align to TRBD2. With V trimmed by 1 base and J by 4 bases, 2 bases remained unmatched. Germline values: CDR1 SQVTM, CDR2 ANQGSEA. The CDR3 has 13 amino acids.

The V gene is TRBV7-8, the J gene TRBJ2-3, with 8 bases lining up with TRBD1. This CDR3 contains 16 residues. Losses at the gene ends were 0 bases for V and 2 bases for J; bases not matched to a gene: 4. Germline-derived CDR1 and CDR2 are SGHVS and FQNEAQ. The CDR3, as DNA: TGTGCCAGCAGCTTAGCGACAGGGGCAAACACAGATACGCAGTATTTT. It codes for CASSLATGANTDTQYF.

This clone showed up just a few times. The CDR3 DNA reads as TGTGCCAGCAGCTTCCAGGGGAATGAAAAACTGTTTTTT. Protein sequence: CASSFQGNEKLFF. The chain uses TRBV11-2 and TRBJ1-4; weak D call: TRBD1 (6 bases). V lost 3 bases and J lost 5, with 7 bases in between. This CDR3 region has 13 residues. Germline values: CDR1 SGHAT, CDR2 FQNNGV. Variable domain in full (rest from reference TRBV11-2 and TRBJ1-4): EAGVAQSPRYKIIEKRQSVAFWCNPISGHATLYWYQQILGQGPKLLIQFQNNGVVDDSQLPKDRFSAERLKGVDSTLKIQPAKLEDSAVYLCASSFQGNEKLFFGSGTQLSVL.

The chain links TRBV10-3 to TRBJ1-6; TRBD1 aligns across 7 bases. CDR1 is ENHRY, CDR2 SYGVKD, per germline. CDR3 length: 17 residues. Germline trimming cut 2 bases from V and 6 bases from J; bases unmatched to any gene: 10. CDR3 bases: TGTGCCATCAGTGAGAGGGCAGGGGGGTTTGGTAATTCACCCCTCCACTTT. Amino acid sequence: CAISERAGGFGNSPLHF.

In its sample, this clone was seen a few times. This chain links TRBV30 with TRBJ2-1, with 11 bases lining up with TRBD2. Per germline, CDR1 GTSNPN and CDR2 SVGIG (reference sequence). The CDR3 extends over 14 amino acids. The trim removed 5 bases at V and 7 bases at J, leaving 7 bases unmatched. CDR3 sequence: CAWGGLAVRNEQFF. The CDR3 DNA reads TGTGCCTGGGGGGGACTAGCGGTAAGAAATGAGCAGTTCTTC.

The rearrangement joins TRBV7-2 to TRBJ1-5; maybe TRBD1 (6 bases). Per the germline V gene, CDR1 is SGHTA and CDR2 is FQGNSA. The CDR3 length is 16 residues. Trimming removed 2 bases from V and 9 bases from J, with 20 bases in between. The CDR3 coding sequence is TGTGCCAGCAGCTTATTCTTGGCGGGGGGCAGCGGGCCCCAGCATTTT. Amino acids: CASSLFLAGGSGPQHF. The whole variable domain, filled in from reference TRBV7-2 and TRBJ1-5, reads GAGVSQSPSNKVTEKGKDVELRCDPISGHTALYWYRQSLGQGLEFLIYFQGNSAPDKSGLPSDRFSAERTGGSVSTLTIQRTQQEDSAVYLCASSLFLAGGSGPQHFGDGTRLSIL.

The CDR3 is CASSEWTSVPYEQYF. CDR3 nucleotides: TGCGCCAGCAGTGAGTGGACTAGCGTACCCTACGAGCAGTACTTC. The chain combines TRBV10-1 with TRBJ2-7; 9 nucleotides match TRBD2. V trimming: 1 base; J trimming: 2 bases; junction bases outside the gene matches: 3. The CDR3 runs to 15 residues. CDR1 is WNHNN and CDR2 is SYGVQD in the germline V gene (reference sequence).

The J gene is TRBJ1-5, the V gene TRBV19; 9 bases map to TRBD1. Germline CDR1 and CDR2: LNHDA and SQIVND (reference sequence). V lost 6 bases to trimming and J lost 4 bases; unmatched junction nucleotides: 1. This CDR3 spans 13 amino acids. CDR3 sequence: CASRGQGNQPQHF. As DNA, the CDR3 is TGTGCCAGTAGAGGACAGGGGAATCAGCCCCAGCATTTT.

Only one count was recorded for this clone. The rearrangement joins TRBV10-3 to TRBJ2-5; possibly TRBD2 for D (5 bases). Germline CDR1 ENHRY, CDR2 SYGVKD. This CDR3 is built from 13 residues. The V gene lost 6 bases and the J gene lost 5 bases, with 13 bases spanning the gap. Here the CDR3 reads CAIRRGIGETQYF. Written as DNA, the CDR3 is TGTGCCATCAGGAGAGGGATCGGGGAGACCCAGTACTTC.

V usage is TRBV5-8 and J usage is TRBJ1-5; TRBD1 aligns across 8 bases. From germline, CDR1 is SGHTS and CDR2 YDEGEE. This CDR3 has 16 amino acids. V was clipped by 4 bases and J by 2 bases; unmatched bases: 8. CDR3 bases: TGTGCCAGCAGCCCCTTGACGACAGGGGGCAATCAGCCCCAGCATTTT. Its protein is CASSPLTTGGNQPQHF.

The chain uses TRBV19 and TRBJ1-1; D is unresolved. The V gene lost 1 base and the J gene lost 5 bases, with 14 bases spanning the gap. Germline CDR1 and CDR2: LNHDA and SQIVND (reference sequence). CDR3 length equals 15 residues. The CDR3 region has the DNA TGTGCCAGTAGTATAGTAGGCACACCCGGGACTGAAGCTTTCTTT. Its protein product is CASSIVGTPGTEAFF.

This chain uses TRBV7-9 with TRBJ1-1; TRBD1 aligns across 7 bases. This CDR3 has 16 amino acids. Germline loops: CDR1 SEHNR, CDR2 FQNEAQ (reference sequence). With 6 bases clipped from V and 1 base from J, the junction kept 11 bases outside the gene matches. CDR3 protein: CASRVNLGQRNTEAFF. CDR3 in DNA: TGTGCCAGCAGGGTAAATTTGGGACAGAGGAACACTGAAGCTTTCTTT.

This sequence joins TRBV6-1 and TRBJ1-6; no clear D. The ends were cut back, 4 bases at V and 0 bases at J, with 10 bases in the middle. Germline-derived CDR1 and CDR2 are MNHNS and SASEGT. CDR3 size: 16 residues. CDR3 DNA sequence: TGTGCCAGCAGTGCACAACAGATCTCCTATAATTCACCCCTCCACTTT. It encodes CASSAQQISYNSPLHF.

The V call is TRBV12-3 or TRBV12-4, the J call TRBJ1-4, with D possibly TRBD1 on 5 matching bases. V lost 5 bases and J lost 8, with 12 bases in between. CDR3 length: 13 amino acids. CDR3 sequence reads: CASSLDTAEKLFF. CDR3 DNA sequence: TGTGCCAGCAGTCTGGACACCGCCGAAAAACTGTTTTTT.

The chain's CDR3 is CASAGRALANYGYTF. For the CDR3, the DNA is TGTGCCTCGGCGGGCCGAGCCTTGGCTAACTATGGCTACACCTTC. The chain recombines TRBV6-5 with TRBJ1-2; D is uncertain. The CDR3 runs to 15 residues. The V gene's germline CDR1 is MNHEY and CDR2 SVGAGI. The germline V and J ends were trimmed by 11 bases and 0 bases, with 19 bases remaining between them.

The chain uses TRBV9 and TRBJ2-3; 8 bases map to TRBD2. Per the germline V gene, CDR1 is SGDLS and CDR2 is YYNGEE. This CDR3 is built from 16 residues. V lost 1 base, J lost 4 bases, and 8 bases stayed unmatched. The CDR3 region is CASSVSGGHAADTQYF. The DNA for the CDR3 is TGTGCCAGCAGCGTAAGCGGGGGCCACGCGGCAGATACGCAGTATTTT.

The V and J genes are TRBV5-1 and TRBJ1-5; no definite D call. V lost 4 bases, J lost 5 bases, and 10 bases lay in between. CDR1 SGHRS and CDR2 YFSETQ come from the germline V gene. This CDR3 region has 13 residues. CDR3 amino acids: CASSVAPDQPQHF. CDR3 DNA sequence: TGCGCCAGCAGCGTGGCCCCTGATCAGCCCCAGCATTTT.